A selection of T cell receptor beta chains follows, all from one sample in a study of somatic mutations in cytotoxic T cells in rheumatoid arthritis. Profiled with immunoSEQ multiplex PCR; TCRdb holds only in-frame clones, not every one. Of roughly 16,000 clones in the sample, around 80% are singletons; the top ten hold 10%. Sequencing input: CD8+ T cells sorted from blood. The receptors stem from an adult with rheumatoid arthritis. Both conserved end residues are part of each CDR3.

V: TRBV7-2
J: TRBJ1-6
length: 16
CDR3: CASSLDPGLYNSPLHF

V: TRBV4-1
J: TRBJ1-2
length: 14
CDR3: CASSADRVDYGYTF

V: TRBV27
J: TRBJ2-1
length: 16
CDR3: CASSELAGGSYNEQFF

V: TRBV6-5
J: TRBJ1-1
length: 16
CDR3: CASSYSTGPTVTEAFF

V: TRBV6-4
J: TRBJ2-5
length: 19
CDR3: CASSDSSHRKQGAGETQYF

V: TRBV10-3
J: TRBJ2-7
length: 14
CDR3: CAISEGGGAVEQYF

V: TRBV27
J: TRBJ1-2
length: 14
CDR3: CASSPPHREKGYTF

V: TRBV7-5
J: TRBJ2-7
length: 15
CDR3: CARSFQLGNSYEQYF

V: TRBV6-5
J: TRBJ2-7
length: 13
CDR3: CASSYSQGGEQYF

V: TRBV7-9
J: TRBJ1-4
length: 15
CDR3: CASSQNSATNEKLFF

V: TRBV5-4
J: TRBJ2-2
length: 13
CDR3: CASSLVGAGELFF

V: TRBV7-9
J: TRBJ2-5
length: 11
CDR3: CASRWRETQYF

V: TRBV2
J: TRBJ1-2
length: 14
CDR3: CATFSRGLNYGYTF

V: TRBV6-6
J: TRBJ2-1
length: 12
CDR3: CASSPLNNEQFF

V: TRBV7-9
J: TRBJ1-2
length: 16
CDR3: CASSLMSAGVHYGYTF

V: TRBV5-1
J: TRBJ2-1
length: 16
CDR3: CASSLPGLAGVGEQFF

V: TRBV9
J: TRBJ1-3
length: 15
CDR3: CASSERLGLRNTIYF

V: TRBV29-1
J: TRBJ2-7
length: 13
CDR3: CSVSGTGGLEQYF

V: TRBV7-9
J: TRBJ2-7
length: 14
CDR3: CASSLGDISYEQYF

V: TRBV18
J: TRBJ2-1
length: 14
CDR3: CASSPPAATNEQFF

V: TRBV28
J: TRBJ2-7
length: 16
CDR3: CASSPGTSGGPYEQYF

V: TRBV7-2
J: TRBJ1-1
length: 13
CDR3: CASSARLDAEAFF

V: TRBV9
J: TRBJ2-5
length: 13
CDR3: CASSVEGLGTQYF

V: TRBV4-1
J: TRBJ2-3
length: 15
CDR3: CASSQGLADMDTQYF

V: TRBV4-1
J: TRBJ2-3
length: 15
CDR3: CASSFEVIAKDTQYF

V: TRBV6-1
J: TRBJ1-2
length: 14
CDR3: CASRGGDGGYGYTF

V: TRBV2
J: TRBJ2-7
length: 13
CDR3: CASSVRGTYEQYF

V: TRBV27
J: TRBJ2-5
length: 16
CDR3: CASSVAGGRFGETQYF

V: TRBV2
J: TRBJ1-4
length: 13
CDR3: CASTKGGEEKLFF